This T cell receptor (beta chain) was identified in a study of human T cells and chemical hapten exposure. Via MiXCR, TCRdb re-called the RACE reads, giving one row per CDR3 protein. In the table there are tens of thousands of distinct CDR3 sequences, roughly a tenth of which are singletons. As to time point: patch test 3, about 24 weeks after DPC sensitization. Treatment given: therapeutic diphenylcyclopropenone sensitization with weekly scalp DPC. Phlebotomy was performed prior to application of every patch test. The V end was cut by 4 bases, the J end by 2 bases, with 15 bases between. This CDR3 contains 15 residues. Germline lookup yields CDR1 SGDLS and CDR2 YYNGEE. This clonotype was counted only a few times.

This receptor was obtained from a woman in her 30s with alopecia areata. Some clones in this sample may be carry-over from other donors' samples. Specimen: whole blood, collected in connection with sensitization to the hapten diphenylcyclopropenone (DPC). The chain links TRBV9 to TRBJ1-2, with a tentative D call TRBD1 (5 bases). CDR3 DNA sequence: TGTGCCAGCAGCCCAACCGGGACCGCCAACTATGGCTACACCTTC. Translation: CASSPTGTANYGYTF.